This TCR beta chain was found in a study of CD8 T cells in ankylosing spondylitis. The study, taken as a whole, reports: In reactive arthritis synovial fluid and blood, some motif variants had been reported before.

From germline, CDR1 is LGHDT and CDR2 YNNKEL (reference sequence). The CDR3 loop spans 19 amino acids. V lost 0 bases, J lost 3 bases, and 14 bases stayed unmatched. Researchers built TCR beta libraries using quantitative 5'-RACE with molecular barcodes. TCRdb redid the calling of the 5' RACE reads with MiXCR, one entry per CDR3 protein. The table shows about 250,000 distinct CDR3 sequences, with 10% occurring only once. In this sample, this clonotype turned up many times. What it binds is not known. This clonotype was obtained from a male donor with ankylosing spondylitis or in good health (not recorded which). The sequenced material came from blood, either unsorted or a sorted T cell fraction (not recorded which). The chain is built from TRBV3-1 and TRBJ2-5; TRBD1 agrees at 9 bases. CDR3 sequence (DNA): TGTGCCAGCAGCCAAGATGGAAGACAGGGGGTTTTGCCCAAAGAGACCCAGTACTTC. Protein product: CASSQDGRQGVLPKETQYF.